This TCR beta chain was retrieved from a study of T cells after yellow fever vaccination. Study background: Where fractions had low cell numbers, libraries were prepared from them with the SMART-Seq v4 Ultra Low Input RNA kit.

With respect to this clonotype: Its matching antigen is unknown.

The CDR3 is made up of 19 amino acids. Trimming cost V 3 bases and J 11 bases; bases outside gene matches: 21. In germline, CDR1 is LGHNA, CDR2 YNFKEQ. Whole-study results and caveats: Most clones from primary vaccination resurfaced after the booster (around 97% CD4, around 89% CD8). A weaker but faster secondary response was observed, peaking on day 5 versus 15.

Researchers made TCR cDNA using 5'RACE template switching, and this step added a universal primer site and UMIs. Each CDR3 protein gets one entry after TCRdb re-called the 5' RACE reads with MiXCR. The data show 450,000 to 550,000 distinct CDR3 sequences, with just over 20% seen just once and approximately 16% held by the top ten. The chain couples TRBV4-2 to TRBJ2-3; 12 nucleotides line up with TRBD2. The sequence derives from a man aged 18 to 30 who received the YFV17D yellow fever vaccine. The input for sequencing was PBMCs, taken more than 20 days after the first yellow fever vaccination. As DNA, the CDR3 is TGTGCCAGCAGCCACCCCCATGTAGGGGCTAGCGGGGGGGCCCTGGTGCAGTATTTT. It yields the protein CASSHPHVGASGGALVQYF.